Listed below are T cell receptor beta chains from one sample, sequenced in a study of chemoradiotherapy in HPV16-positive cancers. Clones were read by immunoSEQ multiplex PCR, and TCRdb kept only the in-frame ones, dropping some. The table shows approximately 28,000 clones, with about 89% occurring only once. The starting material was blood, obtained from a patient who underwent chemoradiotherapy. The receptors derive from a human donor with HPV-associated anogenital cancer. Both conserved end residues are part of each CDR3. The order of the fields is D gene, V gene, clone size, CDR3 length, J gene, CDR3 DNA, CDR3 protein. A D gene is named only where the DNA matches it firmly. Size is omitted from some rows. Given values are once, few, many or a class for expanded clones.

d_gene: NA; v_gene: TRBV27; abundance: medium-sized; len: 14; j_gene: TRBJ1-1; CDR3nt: TGTGCCAGCAGTCTGGGTCCTTTGAACACTGAAGCTTTCTTT; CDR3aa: CASSLGPLNTEAFF
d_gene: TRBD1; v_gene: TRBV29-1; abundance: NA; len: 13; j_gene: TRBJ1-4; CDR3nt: TGCAGCGTTCGACAGGGGCTGGGTGAAAAACTGTTTTTT; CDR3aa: CSVRQGLGEKLFF
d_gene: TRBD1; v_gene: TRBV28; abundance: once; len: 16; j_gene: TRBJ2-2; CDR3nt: TGTGCCAGCAGTTTAGAGGGACAGGGGCGAACCGGGGAGCTGTTTTTT; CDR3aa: CASSLEGQGRTGELFF
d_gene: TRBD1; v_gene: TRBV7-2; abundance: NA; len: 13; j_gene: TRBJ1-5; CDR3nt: TGTGCCAGCAGCTACGACAGGGATCAGCCCCAGCATTTT; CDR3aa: CASSYDRDQPQHF
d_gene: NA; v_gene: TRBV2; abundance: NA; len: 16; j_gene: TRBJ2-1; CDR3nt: TGTGCCAGCAGTTCTCCGCGGGACTGGGTGGACAATGAGCAGTTCTTC; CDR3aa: CASSSPRDWVDNEQFF
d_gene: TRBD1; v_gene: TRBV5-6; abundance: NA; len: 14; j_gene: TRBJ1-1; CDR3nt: TGTGCCAGCAGCTTGGGGACAGGGGGAGCTAGAGCTTTCTTT; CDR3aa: CASSLGTGGARAFF
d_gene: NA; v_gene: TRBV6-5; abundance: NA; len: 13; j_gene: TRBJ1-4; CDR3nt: TGTGCCAGCAGGGATGACGCGGGTGAAAAACTGTTTTTT; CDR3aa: CASRDDAGEKLFF
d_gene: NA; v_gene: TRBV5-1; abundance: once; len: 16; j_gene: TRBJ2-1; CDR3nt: TGCGCCAGCAGCTTGGCGGGCGACCCTAAGTACAATGAGCAGTTCTTC; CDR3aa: CASSLAGDPKYNEQFF
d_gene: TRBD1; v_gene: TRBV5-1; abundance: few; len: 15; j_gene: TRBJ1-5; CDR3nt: TGCGCCAGCAGCTTGGGGGGACAGGGCCATCAGCCCCAGCATTTT; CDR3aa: CASSLGGQGHQPQHF
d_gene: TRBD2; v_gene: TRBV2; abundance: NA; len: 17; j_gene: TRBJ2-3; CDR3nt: TGTGCCAGCAGTGAAGCCAGGACTAGCGGGGACACAGATACGCAGTATTTT; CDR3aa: CASSEARTSGDTDTQYF
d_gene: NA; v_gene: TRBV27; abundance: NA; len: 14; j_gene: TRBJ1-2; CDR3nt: TGTGCCAGCACCAGGCAGGGAGGAGGAAATGGCTACACCTTC; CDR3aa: CASTRQGGGNGYTF
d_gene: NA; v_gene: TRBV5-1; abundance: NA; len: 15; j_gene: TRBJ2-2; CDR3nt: TGCGCCAGCAGCCAGGGCGAGGGGAACACCGGGGAGCTGTTTTTT; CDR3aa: CASSQGEGNTGELFF
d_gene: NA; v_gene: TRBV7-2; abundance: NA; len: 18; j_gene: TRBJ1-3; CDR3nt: TGTGCCAGCAGCTTAGACAGTTTTTCACCCAACTCTGGAAACACCATATATTTT; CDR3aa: CASSLDSFSPNSGNTIYF
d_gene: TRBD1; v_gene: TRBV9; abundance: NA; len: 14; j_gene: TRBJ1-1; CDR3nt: TGTGCCAGACACCGGGACAGTACCGACACTGAAGCTTTCTTT; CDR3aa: CARHRDSTDTEAFF
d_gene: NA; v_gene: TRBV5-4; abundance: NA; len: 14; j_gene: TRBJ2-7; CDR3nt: TGTGCCAGCAGCTTGGATCTCTTTTCCTACGAGCAGTACTTC; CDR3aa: CASSLDLFSYEQYF
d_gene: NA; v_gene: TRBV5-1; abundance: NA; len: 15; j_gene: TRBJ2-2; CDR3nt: TGCGCCAGCAGCTTGGTCGGGGGAAACACCGGGGAGCTGTTTTTT; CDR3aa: CASSLVGGNTGELFF
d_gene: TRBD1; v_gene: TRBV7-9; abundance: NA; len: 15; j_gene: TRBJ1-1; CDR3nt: TGTGCCAGCACCCCTCCGCAGGGGGCGGAGACTGAAGCTTTCTTT; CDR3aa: CASTPPQGAETEAFF
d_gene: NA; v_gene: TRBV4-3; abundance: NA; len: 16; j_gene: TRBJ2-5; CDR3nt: TGCGCCAGCAACCAAGATTCCCTGACAGCTCAAGAGACCCAGTACTTC; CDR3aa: CASNQDSLTAQETQYF
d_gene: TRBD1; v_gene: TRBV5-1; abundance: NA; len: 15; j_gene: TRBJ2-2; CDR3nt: TGCGCCAGCAGCCCAGGACAGGGGGCCACCGGGGAGCTGTTTTTT; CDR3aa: CASSPGQGATGELFF
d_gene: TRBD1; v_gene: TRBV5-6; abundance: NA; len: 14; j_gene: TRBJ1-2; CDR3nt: TGTGCCAGCAGCAGGGGACAGGGGGACTATGGCTACACCTTC; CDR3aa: CASSRGQGDYGYTF
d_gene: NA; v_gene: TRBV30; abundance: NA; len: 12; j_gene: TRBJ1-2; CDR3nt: TGTGCCTGGAGTTGGAGAGGGTATGGCTACACCTTC; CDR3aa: CAWSWRGYGYTF
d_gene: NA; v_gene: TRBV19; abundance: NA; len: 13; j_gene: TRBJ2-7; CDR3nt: TGTGCCAGTAGTGCTCGGACATCTCGCGAGCAGTACTTC; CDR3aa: CASSARTSREQYF
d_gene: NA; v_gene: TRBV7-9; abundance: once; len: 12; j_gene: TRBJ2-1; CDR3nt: TGTGCCAGCAGCTTAACAGGGAATGAGCAGTTCTTC; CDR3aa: CASSLTGNEQFF
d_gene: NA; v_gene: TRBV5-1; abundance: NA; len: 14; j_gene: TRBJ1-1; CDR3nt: TGCGCCAGCAGGCCGGAGAGCATGAACACTGAAGCTTTCTTT; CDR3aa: CASRPESMNTEAFF
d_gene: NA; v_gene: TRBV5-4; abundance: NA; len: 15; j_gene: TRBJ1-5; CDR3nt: TGTGCCAGCAGCCCGGGCCCCGGGAGGAGTCAGCCCCAGCATTTT; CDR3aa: CASSPGPGRSQPQHF
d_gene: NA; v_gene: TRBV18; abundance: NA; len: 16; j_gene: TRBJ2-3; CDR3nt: TGTGCCAGCTCATCACCAATTGATGCGGAGCACAGTACGCAGTATTTT; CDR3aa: CASSSPIDAEHSTQYF
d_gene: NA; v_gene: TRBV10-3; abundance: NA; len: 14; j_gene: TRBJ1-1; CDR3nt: TGTGCCATCAGTGAGTCGACGGGTCCCTGGGGAGCTTTCTTT; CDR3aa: CAISESTGPWGAFF
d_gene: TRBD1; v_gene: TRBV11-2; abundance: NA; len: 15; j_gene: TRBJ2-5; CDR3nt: TGTGCCAGCAGCCGGGGACAGGGGTACCAAGAGACCCAGTACTTC; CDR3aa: CASSRGQGYQETQYF
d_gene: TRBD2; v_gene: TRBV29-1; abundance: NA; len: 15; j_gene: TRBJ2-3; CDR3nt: TGCAGCGTTTACTCCTGGGGGGGGTCCACAGATACGCAGTATTTT; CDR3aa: CSVYSWGGSTDTQYF
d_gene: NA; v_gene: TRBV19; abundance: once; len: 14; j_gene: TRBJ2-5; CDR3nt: TGTGCCAGTAGTATGGGACTCCAACAAGAGACCCAGTACTTC; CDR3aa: CASSMGLQQETQYF
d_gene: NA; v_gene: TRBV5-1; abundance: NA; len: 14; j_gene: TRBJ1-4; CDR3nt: TGCGCCAGCAGCTTCGACGGACTTAATGAAAAACTGTTTTTT; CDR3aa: CASSFDGLNEKLFF
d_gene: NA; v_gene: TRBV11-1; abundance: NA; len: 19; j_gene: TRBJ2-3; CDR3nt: TGTGCCAGCAGCTTGGGGCGTCGTGGGACTGGGCGTAGCACAGATACGCAGTATTTT; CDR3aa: CASSLGRRGTGRSTDTQYF